The rows below give T cell receptor beta chains drawn from one sample of a study of human T cells and chemical hapten exposure. TCRdb re-derived calls from the RACE reads in MiXCR, one entry per CDR3 protein. The sample yields 300,000 to 450,000 distinct CDR3 sequences, roughly 5% seen once. The input for sequencing was whole blood, taken in connection with sensitization to the hapten diphenylcyclopropenone (DPC). The receptor set was obtained from a woman aged 50 to 60 with alopecia areata. Some clones in this sample may be carry-over from other donors' samples. CDR3s include the opening cysteine and the closing phenylalanine or tryptophan. A D gene is named only where the DNA matches it firmly. Size is stated for part of the rows, as once, few or many counts, or as a class when the clone is expanded.

TRBD2	TRBJ2-1	many	TRBV6-2/TRBV6-3	TGTGCCAGCAGTTACGGTCTAGCGGGAGGCATTAATGAGCAGTTCTTC	CASSYGLAGGINEQFF
TRBD1	TRBJ1-1	few	TRBV3-1	TGTGCCAGCAGCCAGAGGGACAGGGGCACTGAAGCTTTCTTT	CASSQRDRGTEAFF
TRBD1	TRBJ2-7	few	TRBV9	TGTGCCAGCAGCGGAAACCGGGACAGGGGGCATATCGAGCAGTACTTC	CASSGNRDRGHIEQYF
TRBD2	TRBJ2-1	few	TRBV24-1	TGTGCCACCAGTGAGGTACCGGGACTAGCGGGAGCCGATGAGCAGTTCTTC	CATSEVPGLAGADEQFF
.	TRBJ2-5	.	TRBV6-1	TGTGCCAGCAGTGAGCCAGTAACCCAGTACTTC	CASSEPVTQYF
.	TRBJ1-1	many	TRBV29-1	TGCAGCGTCCCCCCCAACAGGGTTTGGATCACTGAAGCTTTCTTT	CSVPPNRVWITEAFF
.	TRBJ2-3	few	TRBV20-1	TGCAGTGCCCCGCGCGTTCCTCATTTT	CSAPRVPHF
.	TRBJ2-1	many	TRBV29-1	TGCAGCGTTGAACCCCACAATGAGCAGTTCTTC	CSVEPHNEQFF
.	TRBJ2-5	.	TRBV28	TGTGCCAGCAGTTCCGGGGGCTGGAAGACCCAGTACTTC	CASSSGGWKTQYF
.	TRBJ2-2	few	TRBV28	TGTGCCAGCAGTTTAGAACAGGGAGGGGATAACACCGGGGAGCTGTTTTTT	CASSLEQGGDNTGELFF
TRBD2	TRBJ2-5	many	TRBV3-1	TGTGCCAGCAGCCAAGGTTTGAGCGGGGGGGTCCAAGAGACCCAGTACTTC	CASSQGLSGGVQETQYF
.	TRBJ2-1	.	TRBV6-5	TGTGCCAGCAGTCCCCCGACCGACCGGGCGCAGTTCTTC	CASSPPTDRAQFF
.	TRBJ1-1	many	TRBV6-2/TRBV6-3	TGTGCCAGCAGCCCACTGGCCTCTGAAGCTTTCTTT	CASSPLASEAFF
TRBD1	TRBJ1-4	few	TRBV28	TGTGCCAGCAGCCTACTGACAGGGTGGACGAGTGAAAAACTGTTTTTT	CASSLLTGWTSEKLFF
.	TRBJ2-4	few	TRBV13	TGTGCCAGCAGCTCCTTCCTAGCCAAAAACATTCAGTACTTC	CASSSFLAKNIQYF
.	TRBJ2-3	many	TRBV7-2	TGTGCCAGCAGCTTAGGGACTTTAGATACGCAGTATTTT	CASSLGTLDTQYF
.	TRBJ2-3	many	TRBV9	TGTGCCAGCAGCGTAGCCGGACTAGATACGCAGTATTTT	CASSVAGLDTQYF
.	TRBJ2-1	few	TRBV9	TGTGCCAGCAGCGTAGGTCCCATGGCGGGAAATGAGCAGTTCTTC	CASSVGPMAGNEQFF
TRBD2	TRBJ2-1	many	TRBV4-3	TGCGCCAGCAGCCAGGCTAGCGGGAAGGTGGGTGAGCAGTTCTTC	CASSQASGKVGEQFF
TRBD2	TRBJ2-7	many	TRBV3-1	TGTGCCAGCAGCCCCGGGGCGGGAGGTAACGAGCAGTACTTC	CASSPGAGGNEQYF
TRBD1	TRBJ2-7	.	TRBV2	TGTGCCAGGGGGGACAGTTTCTCCTACGAGCAGTACTTC	CARGDSFSYEQYF
TRBD1	TRBJ1-2	few	TRBV20-1	TGCAGTGCTAGTTACGGACAGGGCGACTATGGCTACACCTTC	CSASYGQGDYGYTF
.	TRBJ1-3	many	TRBV6-6	TGTGCCAGCAGTTACTCCGCGGGAGGCTCTGGAAACACCATATATTTT	CASSYSAGGSGNTIYF
.	TRBJ1-6	.	TRBV5-1	TGCGCCAGCAGCTGGGATTATAATTCACCCCTCCACTTT	CASSWDYNSPLHF
.	TRBJ2-3	.	TRBV3-1	TGTGCCAGCAGCCTCCAAGGGACGGCAGATACGCAGTATTTT	CASSLQGTADTQYF
.	TRBJ1-1	.	TRBV16	TGTGCCAGCAGCCTAGGGATCGGGGGAAGGGACACTGAAGCTTTCTTT	CASSLGIGGRDTEAFF
.	TRBJ1-5	.	TRBV6-1	TGTGCCAGCAACCCCGCGGCGGCGAATCAGCCCCAGCATTTT	CASNPAAANQPQHF
.	TRBJ2-3	.	TRBV4-1	TGCGCCAGCAGCCAAGAAGAGGCTAGCACAGATACGCAGTATTTT	CASSQEEASTDTQYF
TRBD2	TRBJ2-7	.	TRBV15	TGTGCCACCAGCAGACGGACTAGCGGCCTCTACGAGCAGTACTTC	CATSRRTSGLYEQYF
TRBD2	TRBJ2-3	many	TRBV29-1	TGCAGCGTTGATGGCGGGAGGGCCTTAAAAGCAGATACGCAGTATTTT	CSVDGGRALKADTQYF
.	TRBJ2-7	few	TRBV28	TGTGCCAGCAACCGACCTGGCTCCTACGAGCAGTACTTC	CASNRPGSYEQYF
.	TRBJ2-7	few	TRBV20-1	TGCAGTGCTCCCTACTACCCGGCCTACGAGCAGTACTTC	CSAPYYPAYEQYF
.	TRBJ2-1	many	TRBV3-1	TGTGCCAGCAGCCGAAGTACTTACAATGAGCAGTTCTTC	CASSRSTYNEQFF
.	TRBJ2-7	many	TRBV28	TGTGCCAGCAGTTTACCTATCTCGGTTAGCTCCTACGAGCAGTACTTC	CASSLPISVSSYEQYF
.	TRBJ2-6	.	TRBV21-1	TGTGCCAGCAGCGATACAAGAGAGTCCTCTCTCTCTGGGGCCAACGTCCTGACTTTC	CASSDTRESSLSGANVLTF
TRBD2	TRBJ2-1	many	TRBV20-1	TGCAGTGCTAGCGAACTAGCGGGGGGTGAGCAGTTCTTC	CSASELAGGEQFF
.	TRBJ2-3	many	TRBV15	TGTGCCACCAGCAGAGACGATACGCAGTATTTT	CATSRDDTQYF
.	TRBJ2-3	.	TRBV7-9	TGTGCCAGCAGCCCCCCCCGACTCGCGTCGACGCAGTATTTT	CASSPPRLASTQYF
TRBD1	TRBJ2-5	.	TRBV5-5	TGTGCCAGCAGCACGCAGGGGGCGGGAGAGACCCAGTACTTC	CASSTQGAGETQYF
TRBD1	TRBJ2-2	many	TRBV3-1	TGTGCCAGCAGTCCAGGGGGCACCGGGGAGCTGTTTTTT	CASSPGGTGELFF
.	TRBJ1-2	.	TRBV7-9	TGTGCCAGCAGCCAAGAATGGGTCCAAGCTAACTATGGCTACACCTTC	CASSQEWVQANYGYTF
TRBD1	TRBJ2-7	few	TRBV27	TGTGCCAGCAGTTTACTCCCAGGGGGCGTCTACGAGCAGTACTTC	CASSLLPGGVYEQYF
.	TRBJ1-1	few	TRBV7-9	TGTGCCAGCAGCTTAGAGGATTACTACATGAACACTGAAGCTTTCTTT	CASSLEDYYMNTEAFF
.	TRBJ2-3	.	TRBV24-1	TGTGCCACCAGTGATCCCCCGCCCACAGATACGCAGTATTTT	CATSDPPPTDTQYF
.	TRBJ2-7	few	TRBV4-1	TGCGCCAGCAGGGCTCCTGGCACCCACGAGCAGTACTTC	CASRAPGTHEQYF
.	TRBJ1-2	few	TRBV4-2	TGTGCCAGCAGCCAGCCAGGCTCTAACTATGGCTACACCTTC	CASSQPGSNYGYTF
.	TRBJ1-1	many	TRBV12-3/TRBV12-4	TGTGCCAGCAGTTTCAGGGGTCCTGGGACTGAAGCTTTCTTT	CASSFRGPGTEAFF
.	TRBJ1-2	many	TRBV6-5	TGTGCCAGCAGTTGGCAGGCAGCTAACTATGGCTACACCTTC	CASSWQAANYGYTF
TRBD1	TRBJ1-2	.	TRBV12-3/TRBV12-4	TGTGCCAGCACTGAGCAGGGGGCTGATGGCTACACCTTC	CASTEQGADGYTF
TRBD1	TRBJ1-2	few	TRBV28	TGTGCCAGCAGTGGGGACAGGGCAAGATATGGCTACACCTTC	CASSGDRARYGYTF
.	TRBJ2-3	.	TRBV29-1	TGCAGCGTTGATGCGGGTGGTACGCAGTATTTT	CSVDAGGTQYF
.	TRBJ1-2	.	TRBV3-1	TGTGCCAGCAGCCAAGGTTTAGGACTGCTTGGCTACACCTTC	CASSQGLGLLGYTF
.	TRBJ2-1	few	TRBV11-2	TGTGCCAGCAGTGCGGGATGGTATACCTACAATGAGCAGTTCTTC	CASSAGWYTYNEQFF